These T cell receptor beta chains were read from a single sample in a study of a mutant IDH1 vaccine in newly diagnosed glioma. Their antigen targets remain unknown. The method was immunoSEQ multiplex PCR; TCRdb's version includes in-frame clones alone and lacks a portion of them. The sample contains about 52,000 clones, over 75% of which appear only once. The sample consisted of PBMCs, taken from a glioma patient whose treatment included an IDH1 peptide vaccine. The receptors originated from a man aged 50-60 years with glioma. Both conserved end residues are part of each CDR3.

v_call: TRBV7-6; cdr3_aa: CASSSRAGITYNEQFF
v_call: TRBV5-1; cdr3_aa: CASSFWATNEKLFF
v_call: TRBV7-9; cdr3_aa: CASSLTGGGYNEQFF
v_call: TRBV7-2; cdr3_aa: CASSLSSGTERRAQYF
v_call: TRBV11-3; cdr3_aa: CASSLPNTEAFF
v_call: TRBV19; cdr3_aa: CASSRGRAEETQYF
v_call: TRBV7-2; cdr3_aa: CASSLVDPGYTF
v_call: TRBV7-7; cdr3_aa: CASSLGGRAAGELFF
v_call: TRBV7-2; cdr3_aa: CASSTRQDEQFF
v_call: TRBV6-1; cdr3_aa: CASSWGAGELFF
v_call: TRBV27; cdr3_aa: CASRMTVRETQYF
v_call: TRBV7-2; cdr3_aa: CASSPDWTGIQETQYF
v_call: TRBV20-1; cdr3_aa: CSAPGTQYF
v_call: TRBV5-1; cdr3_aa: CASSGGTVETQYF
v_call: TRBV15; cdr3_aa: CATSRDYAGNTIYF
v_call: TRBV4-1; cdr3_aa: CASSQAPSPLHF
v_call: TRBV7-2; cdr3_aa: CASSFRTLDSQPQHF
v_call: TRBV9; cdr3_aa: CASSVERGYTF
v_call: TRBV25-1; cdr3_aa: CASSKGTDLFSSEKLFF
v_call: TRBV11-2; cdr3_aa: CASSSSYEQYF
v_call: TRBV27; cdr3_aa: CASRTGQGAYEQYF
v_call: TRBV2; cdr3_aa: CASTPDSFYEQYF
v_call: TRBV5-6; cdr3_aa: CASRLGTSYEQYF
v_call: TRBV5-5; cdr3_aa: CASSRTGGWGNQPQHF
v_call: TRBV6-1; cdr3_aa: CASSDGTFPEQYF
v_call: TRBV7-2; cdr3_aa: CASSSDARSYNEQFF
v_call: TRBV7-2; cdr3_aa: CASSFDDHQPQHF
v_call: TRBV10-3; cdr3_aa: CAISPGISYEQYF
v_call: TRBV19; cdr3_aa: CASSIGGTIGNQPQHF
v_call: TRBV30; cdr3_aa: CAWSGLLGKDTLGTDTQYF
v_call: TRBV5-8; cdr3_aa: CASSLGRLGNEQFF
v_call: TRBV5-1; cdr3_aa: CASMREGSYEQYF
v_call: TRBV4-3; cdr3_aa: CASSPGRGASYEQYF
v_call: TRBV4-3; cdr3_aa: CASTYTARDRGNDEQYF
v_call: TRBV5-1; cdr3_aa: CASSNPSGATDTQYF
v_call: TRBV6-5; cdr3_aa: CASSETGTTEKLFF
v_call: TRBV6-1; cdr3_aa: CASSERGGPYEAFF
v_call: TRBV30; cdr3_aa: CAWSGTSGSDTQYF
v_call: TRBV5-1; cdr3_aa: CASSSPNRGSETQYF
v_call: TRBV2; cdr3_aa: CASSEAGTSGRGELFF
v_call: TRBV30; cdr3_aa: CAWSRDYNEQFF
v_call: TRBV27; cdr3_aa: CASSLDNSNQPQHF
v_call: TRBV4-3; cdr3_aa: CASSQGEYNGYTF
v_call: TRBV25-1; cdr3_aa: CASSEYGQNTGELFF
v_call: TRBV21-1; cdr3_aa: CASRGALYEQYF